Described below is a single TCR beta chain sequence and its context. V lost 1 base to trimming and J lost 0 bases, with 13 bases between them. CDR3 size: 16 residues. CDR1 SGHNT and CDR2 YENEEA come from the germline V gene. This entry belongs to a study of blood T cell repertoires in COVID-19. Study in general: The United States, Italy and Spain provided the acute and convalescent COVID-19 samples. PBMCs, B-cell-depleted T cells, or T cells provided the cDNA or gDNA that made up the material.

Original analysis: Amplification from reference gene primers served as the basis for estimated nucleated cell counts. Assay used: immunoSEQ multiplex PCR; TCRdb lists only in-frame clones, some missing. V, J and clone size derive from that table, while D and trimming were established from the DNA sequence. The sample records some 190,000 clones, 70% to 90% being singletons. The receptor was isolated from a human donor with active or convalescent COVID-19. The donor label of this sample is uncertain. Sequenced input: peripheral blood. The J gene is TRBJ2-7, the V gene TRBV11-3; D is possibly TRBD2 (5 bases). The CDR3 here is CASSLARAGSSYEQYF. CDR3 sequence (DNA): TGTGCCAGCAGCTTAGCCCGGGCTGGGAGCTCCTACGAGCAGTACTTC. The whole variable domain, remainder taken from reference TRBV11-3 and TRBJ2-7, is EAGVVQSPRYKIIEKKQPVAFWCNPISGHNTLYWYLQNLGQGPELLIRYENEEAVDDSQLPKDRFSAERLKGVDSTLKIQPAELGDSAVYLCASSLARAGSSYEQYFGPGTRLTVT.